The rows below give T cell receptor beta chains drawn from one sample of a study of shared clonotypes between healthy human individuals. Sequencing was performed with immunoSEQ multiplex PCR; in TCRdb, only in-frame clones are kept and a portion is missing. The sample has about 2 million clones; about 94% are singletons. Sequenced input: naive CD8+ T cells sorted from blood. The receptors stem from a young man in good health. Both conserved end residues are part of each CDR3. Fields, in order: J gene, clone size, D gene, V gene, CDR3 length, CDR3 DNA, CDR3 protein. The D gene is left open where the match is weak. Clone size is not always given. Where it is, it says once, few, many or a class for expanded clones.

>TRBJ2-1|NA|NA|TRBV4-2|16
TGTGCCAGCAGCCAAGATTTCGAGCCGAGCCACAATGAGCAGTTCTTC
CASSQDFEPSHNEQFF
>TRBJ2-5|once|NA|TRBV27|14
TGTGCCAGCAGTCCCCTTGGACAGCAAGAGACCCAGTACTTC
CASSPLGQQETQYF
>TRBJ2-1|NA|NA|TRBV27|16
TGTGCCAGCAGTTCCTGGGCGGAGGTATCCTACAATGAGCAGTTCTTC
CASSSWAEVSYNEQFF
>TRBJ2-2|NA|NA|TRBV28|13
TGTGCCAGCAGTTTAATGGGGTCCGGGGAGCTGTTTTTT
CASSLMGSGELFF
>TRBJ2-3|NA|NA|TRBV7-2|14
TGTGCCAGCAGCCGTAGAGGGATCACAGATACGCAGTATTTT
CASSRRGITDTQYF
>TRBJ1-1|NA|NA|TRBV4-3|15
TGCGCCAGCAGCCAAGGGGTTGTGGGAAACACTGAAGCTTTCTTT
CASSQGVVGNTEAFF
>TRBJ2-7|NA|TRBD1|TRBV23-1|14
TGCGCCAGCAGTTCGACAGGGGGCAAATACGAGCAGTACTTC
CASSSTGGKYEQYF
>TRBJ2-7|NA|NA|TRBV4-3|16
TGCGCCAGCAGCCAAGATCCATCGGACAGTTACTACGAGCAGTACTTC
CASSQDPSDSYYEQYF
>TRBJ2-7|NA|TRBD1|TRBV6-1|17
TGTGCCAGCAGTGGGACAGGGGGCGTTCAGAGTCTCTACGAGCAGTACTTC
CASSGTGGVQSLYEQYF
>TRBJ2-1|NA|TRBD2|TRBV27|15
TGTGCCAGCAGTCTCGGACTAGCCTTCTTTCACGAGCAGTTCTTC
CASSLGLAFFHEQFF
>TRBJ2-5|NA|TRBD2|TRBV25-1|14
TGTGCCAGCAGTAGACTAGCGGGAGGAGAGACCCAGTACTTC
CASSRLAGGETQYF
>TRBJ2-7|NA|NA|TRBV6-1|13
TGTGCCAGCGGGGAGTACTTCTCCTACGAGCAGTACTTC
CASGEYFSYEQYF
>TRBJ1-4|NA|NA|TRBV2|13
TGTGCCACCGAGGACACCCCTTCTGAAAAACTGTTTTTT
CATEDTPSEKLFF
>TRBJ2-1|NA|TRBD2|TRBV7-9|15
TGTGCCAGCAGCTTAGCGCAGGGACTAGCGAATGAGCAGTTCTTC
CASSLAQGLANEQFF
>TRBJ2-7|NA|TRBD1|TRBV27|16
TGTGCCAGCAGTTTTTCAACCGGGACAGGGTACTACGAGCAGTACTTC
CASSFSTGTGYYEQYF
>TRBJ1-1|NA|NA|TRBV19|14
TGTGCCAGTAGTATTTGGCCTGATGGGACTGAAGCTTTCTTT
CASSIWPDGTEAFF
>TRBJ2-5|NA|NA|TRBV7-6|14
TGTGCCAGCAGCCCCCGTCTGGGGGACGAGACCCAGTACTTC
CASSPRLGDETQYF
>TRBJ2-2|NA|TRBD2|TRBV6-5|16
TGTGCCAGCAGTTATATGGCGGGAGTACCTGGCGGGGAGCTGTTTTTT
CASSYMAGVPGGELFF
>TRBJ2-7|NA|TRBD1|TRBV27|14
TGTGCCAGCAGTTATCGACAGGGGGCCTACGAGCAGTACTTC
CASSYRQGAYEQYF
>TRBJ2-7|NA|NA|TRBV14|14
TGTGCCAGCAGCCCCCTGGGCGGTCTCTACGAGCAGTACTTC
CASSPLGGLYEQYF
>TRBJ2-1|once|NA|TRBV4-3|15
TGCGCCAGCAGCCACGAAAGACTAGTACGAAATGAGCAGTTCTTC
CASSHERLVRNEQFF
>TRBJ1-6|NA|TRBD1|TRBV5-6|15
TGTGCCAGCAGCCCCGGGACAGGGACCAATTCACCCCTCCACTTT
CASSPGTGTNSPLHF
>TRBJ2-3|NA|TRBD1|TRBV29-1|14
TGCAGCGGAGGACAGGGGGCCGGCACAGATACGCAGTATTTT
CSGGQGAGTDTQYF
>TRBJ2-1|NA|NA|TRBV4-3|15
TGCGCCAGCAGCGAAGACACAAGCTCCTACAATGAGCAGTTCTTC
CASSEDTSSYNEQFF
>TRBJ2-7|NA|NA|TRBV7-2|13
TGTGCCAGCAGCTTAGCCGAGGTCTACGAGCAGTACTTC
CASSLAEVYEQYF
>TRBJ2-7|few|NA|TRBV6-5|15
TGTGCCAGCAGACTCGCCAGGGGGGGTCCCTACGAGCAGTACTTC
CASRLARGGPYEQYF
>TRBJ2-7|NA|TRBD2|TRBV7-9|16
TGTGCCAGCAGCCCACAGACTAGCGGGACCCCCTACGAGCAGTACTTC
CASSPQTSGTPYEQYF
>TRBJ1-1|NA|TRBD1|TRBV11-2|15
TGTGCCAGCAGCTTCACCGGGACAGGGTACACTGAAGCTTTCTTT
CASSFTGTGYTEAFF